The present entry profiles one T cell receptor beta chain with its context. Sorted-subset replicate PCR reactions were performed with approximately 0.2 ug DNA, corresponding to tens of thousands of T cell genomes. This table comes from immunoSEQ multiplex PCR, and its TCRdb copy is limited to in-frame clones, with some not included. The profile shows about 2.3 million clones, 93% of them singletons. The CDR3 totals 14 residues. Germline CDR1 is SGHTA and CDR2 is FQGNSA. Trimming pared 5 bases from V and 0 bases from J, leaving 8 bases between. This record belongs to a study of shared clonotypes between healthy human individuals.

Sequenced: naive CD4+ T cells from PBMCs. Sample subset: CD45RA+ positively selected. The receptor's source is a man aged 18-30 years in good health. Some clones in this sample may be carry-over from other donors' samples. The J gene is TRBJ1-5, the V gene TRBV7-2; D ambiguous. CDR3 loop: CASSGGNSNQPQHF. The CDR3 nucleotides are TGTGCCAGCAGCGGAGGTAATAGCAATCAGCCCCAGCATTTT.